This entry lists 24 T cell receptor beta chains sequenced from one sample in a study of blood T cell repertoires in COVID-19. Method: immunoSEQ multiplex PCR; TCRdb's copy keeps in-frame clones and lacks some. The repertoire holds about 230,000 clones, with roughly 85% as singletons. Sequenced: peripheral blood. The receptors derive from a woman between 70 and 85 years old with active or convalescent COVID-19.

The chain recombines TRBV18 with TRBJ1-1, with D possibly being TRBD1 (6 bases). The CDR3 has 13 amino acids. Germline CDR1 KGHSH, CDR2 LQKENI. The ends were cut back, 4 bases at V and 1 base at J, with 7 bases in the middle. This CDR3 reads CASSQQGNTEAFF. DNA of the CDR3: TGTGCCAGCTCACAACAGGGGAACACTGAAGCTTTCTTT.

The chain is built from TRBV6-5 and TRBJ2-2; the match to TRBD2 covers 9 bases. CDR3 length: 15 residues. V dropped 4 bases and J dropped 6; count of bases not matched to a gene: 6. The germline V gene encodes CDR1 MNHEY and CDR2 SVGAGI. As DNA, the CDR3 is TGTGCCAGCAGTTTCTGGAGCGGGAGGCCCGGGGAGCTGTTTTTT. It encodes CASSFWSGRPGELFF.

This clone was observed a handful of times. The V and J genes are TRBV27 and TRBJ1-6; maybe TRBD1 (5 bases). Germline V gene lookup returns CDR1 MNHEY and CDR2 SMNVEV (reference sequence). This CDR3 is built from 16 residues. The V end lost 5 bases, the J end lost 0 bases, and 11 bases lay between the germline ends. CDR3 nucleotides: TGTGCCAGCAGTCCACGGGGGGTCTCCTATAATTCACCCCTCCACTTT. Translated, it gives CASSPRGVSYNSPLHF.

As DNA, the CDR3 is TGTGCCAGCAGCGGGACTAGCGGGGATTCCGGGGAGCTGTTTTTT. Translation: CASSGTSGDSGELFF. The genes are TRBV11-2 and TRBJ2-2; 13 positions agree with TRBD2. The germline gives CDR1 SGHAT, CDR2 FQNNGV. The CDR3 is 15 residues long. Germline trimming cut 5 bases from V and 6 bases from J; bases unmatched to any gene: 3.

This clone was observed a single time. The V call is TRBV29-1, the J call TRBJ2-2; possible D gene TRBD2, 6 bases. Germline values: CDR1 SQVTM, CDR2 ANQGSEA. The V gene lost 4 bases and the J gene lost 5 bases, with 14 bases spanning the gap. The CDR3 is 14 residues long. The CDR3 loop reads CSVGVGLGTGELFF. Written as DNA, the CDR3 is TGCAGCGTTGGGGTGGGACTTGGTACCGGGGAGCTGTTTTTT.

The CDR3 region is CASSQGGEGKAFF. The CDR3 DNA follows: TGTGCCAGCAGCCAAGGGGGGGAGGGCAAAGCTTTCTTT. This chain joins TRBV3-1 (or the pseudogene TRBV3-2) and TRBJ1-1; weak D call: TRBD1 (5 bases). CDR1 and CDR2 from the germline V gene are LGHDT and YNNKEL (reference sequence). The CDR3 sequence is 13 residues long. The V end was cut by 1 base, the J end by 9 bases, with 12 bases between.

This chain joins TRBV27 and TRBJ2-1; TRBD2 matches at 14 bases. The J segment lost 7 bases and the V segment lost 4 bases, leaving 12 bases of the junction unmatched. CDR3 length: 18 amino acids. Looked up from germline, CDR1 is MNHEY and CDR2 is SMNVEV (reference sequence). CDR3 sequence reads: CASSSPTGTSGRVNEQFF. CDR3 sequence (DNA): TGTGCCAGCAGTTCGCCCACGGGGACTAGCGGGAGAGTGAATGAGCAGTTCTTC.

The rearrangement links TRBV2 to TRBJ1-2, with 9 bases that match TRBD1. J gave up 4 bases and V 4 bases, and 10 bases lay outside the gene matches. The CDR3 length is 16 residues. Germline CDR1 and CDR2: SNHLY and FYNNEI. The CDR3, as DNA: TGTGCCAGCAGTGCGGGACAGGGACCCCTCGGCTATGGCTACACCTTC. Translation gives CASSAGQGPLGYGYTF.

V is TRBV6-5 and J is TRBJ1-3, with D perhaps matching TRBD1 (6 bases). The CDR3 length is 15 residues. In germline, CDR1 is MNHEY, CDR2 SVGAGI. The V end lost 5 bases, the J end lost 4 bases, and 15 bases lay between the germline ends. CDR3 DNA sequence: TGTGCCAGCAGTCCCAGCACAGGGCCCGGAAACACCATATATTTT. This gives the protein CASSPSTGPGNTIYF.

This chain links TRBV25-1 with TRBJ1-1; TRBD1 agrees at 7 bases. V lost 2 bases, J lost 7 bases, and 10 bases stayed unmatched. The CDR3 has 15 residues. Germline loops: CDR1 MGHDK, CDR2 SYGVNS. The CDR3 bases are TGTGCCAGCAGTGAAGCTACAGGGGCCGCCCGTGAAGCTTTCTTT. Protein product: CASSEATGAAREAFF.

This clone has more than one count but fewer than ten. The rearrangement links TRBV3-1 (or the pseudogene TRBV3-2) to TRBJ2-7; D is ambiguous. Germline V CDR1 and CDR2: LGHDT, YNNKEL (reference sequence). V lost 1 base and J 0 bases, leaving 7 bases between the germline ends. The CDR3 runs to 14 residues. In DNA, the CDR3 is TGTGCCAGCAGCCAAGGATTTAGCTCCTACGAGCAGTACTTC. Its translation: CASSQGFSSYEQYF.

The chain carries TRBV2 and TRBJ2-5; possibly TRBD2 for D (5 bases). In germline, CDR1 is SNHLY, CDR2 FYNNEI. V lost 3 bases and J 5 bases, leaving 7 bases between the germline ends. This CDR3 contains 12 residues. The CDR3 region is CASSEGAETQYF. In DNA form, the CDR3 reads TGTGCCAGCAGTGAGGGAGCGGAGACCCAGTACTTC. Based on the CDR3 plus reference TRBV2 and TRBJ2-5, the full variable domain is EPEVTQTPSHQVTQMGQEVILRCVPISNHLYFYWYRQILGQKVEFLVSFYNNEISEKSEIFDDQFSVERPDGSNFTLKIRSTKLEDSAMYFCASSEGAETQYFGPGTRLLVL.

The V gene is TRBV4-3, the J gene TRBJ1-2; 10 positions agree with TRBD1. Germline V gene data show CDR1 as LGHNA and CDR2 as YSLEER. The CDR3 runs 13 residues. V lost 4 bases to trimming and J lost 9 bases; unmatched junction nucleotides: 5. The chain's CDR3 is CASSRGQGDSYTF. The CDR3 DNA is TGCGCCAGCAGCCGAGGACAGGGGGACAGCTACACCTTC.

This clone is a singleton in its sample. The genes are TRBV6-2 or TRBV6-3 and TRBJ2-1, with D perhaps TRBD1 (7 bases). Germline V gives CDR1 MNHEY, CDR2 SVGEGT. The CDR3 sequence is 17 residues long. The ends were cut back, 6 bases at V and 10 bases at J, with 28 bases in the middle. The CDR3 nucleotides are TGTGCCAGCAGCCCGTTCGGACCAGGGGGATTCCGGGGGGAGCAGTTCTTC. This encodes CASSPFGPGGFRGEQFF.

V usage is TRBV13 and J usage is TRBJ2-7; tentatively, D is TRBD1 (7 bases). The CDR3 runs 13 residues. Trimming pared 1 base from V and 7 bases from J, leaving 11 bases between. Germline V gene data show CDR1 as PRHDT and CDR2 as FYEKMQ (reference sequence). CDR3 residues: CASSLAPGGEQYF. The CDR3 DNA follows: TGTGCCAGCAGCTTAGCCCCAGGGGGGGAGCAGTACTTC.

The rearrangement uses TRBV7-6 and TRBJ2-1; maybe TRBD2 (6 bases). The V and J ends lost 2 bases and 9 bases respectively, with 14 bases between them. This CDR3 contains 14 residues. Germline CDR1 and CDR2: SGHVS and FNYEAQ. The CDR3 DNA reads as TGTGCCAGCAGCTTATTCGGGAGTTCAGCTGAGCAGTTCTTC. Residues: CASSLFGSSAEQFF.

This chain links TRBV19 with TRBJ1-1; 9 bases fit TRBD1. The CDR3 is 15 residues long. Losses at the gene ends were 3 bases for V and 6 bases for J; bases not matched to a gene: 8. Germline loops: CDR1 LNHDA, CDR2 SQIVND (reference sequence). CDR3 bases: TGTGCCAGTAGTATCCCACAGGGGGCGAGGGCTGAAGCTTTCTTT. Protein product: CASSIPQGARAEAFF.

In regard to this clone: Other DNA sequences within the sample encode an identical CDR3. This rearrangement joins TRBV19 to TRBJ2-3, with TRBD2 identical over 7 bases. The CDR3 sequence is 15 residues long. V lost 3 bases to trimming and J lost 1 base; unmatched junction nucleotides: 4. The germline V gene has CDR1 LNHDA and CDR2 SQIVND (reference sequence). The CDR3 DNA reads TGTGCCAGTAGTATCGAGGGAGGGGGCACAGATACGCAGTATTTT. It yields the protein CASSIEGGGTDTQYF.

This clone has only one observation. V gene TRBV2 combines with J gene TRBJ1-2, with D perhaps TRBD1 (6 bases). Looked up from germline, CDR1 is SNHLY and CDR2 is FYNNEI. The CDR3 is 14 amino acids. V gave up 4 bases and J gave up 5 bases, with 14 bases separating them. CDR3 loop: CASSGGGRAYGYTF. The CDR3 DNA sequence: TGTGCCAGCAGTGGGGGGGGCAGAGCTTATGGCTACACCTTC.

The chain carries TRBV19 and TRBJ1-2, with D unresolved. In germline, CDR1 is LNHDA, CDR2 SQIVND (reference sequence). Between the trimmed V and J ends, which lost 0 bases and 2 bases, there was a span of 7 bases. The CDR3 extends over 14 amino acids. This CDR3 is CASSIDPRNYGYTF. DNA for the CDR3: TGTGCCAGTAGTATAGATCCACGGAACTATGGCTACACCTTC.

This chain links TRBV5-4 with TRBJ2-1, with D perhaps TRBD2 (6 bases). Germline loops: CDR1 SGHNT, CDR2 YYREEE (reference sequence). Trimming cost V 0 bases and J 0 bases, with 10 bases left between them. The CDR3 covers 16 residues. The CDR3 DNA sequence: TGTGCCAGCAGCTTGGGCGGAGGGAGCTCCTACAATGAGCAGTTCTTC. Its protein is CASSLGGGSSYNEQFF.

The V and J genes are TRBV5-1 and TRBJ1-1, with 8 positions matching TRBD1. This CDR3 spans 15 amino acids. V was clipped by 3 bases and J by 0 bases; unmatched bases: 4. Germline CDR1 reads SGHRS; CDR2 reads YFSETQ. The CDR3 here is CASSSGTGMNTEAFF. In DNA, the CDR3 is TGCGCCAGCAGCTCCGGGACAGGAATGAACACTGAAGCTTTCTTT. The full variable domain, completed using reference TRBV5-1 and TRBJ1-1, is KAGVTQTPRYLIKTRGQQVTLSCSPISGHRSVSWYQQTPGQGLQFLFEYFSETQRNKGNFPGRFSGRQFSNSRSEMNVSTLELGDSALYLCASSSGTGMNTEAFFGQGTRLTVV.

This clone has just a few counts. The chain recombines TRBV28 with TRBJ1-6; possibly TRBD1 for D (5 bases). Per germline, CDR1 MDHEN and CDR2 SYDVKM. The V end was cut by 8 bases, the J end by 6 bases, with 11 bases between. The CDR3 runs 13 residues. The CDR3 reads CASLGGGNSPLHF. The CDR3 nucleotides read TGTGCCAGCCTGGGGGGGGGTAATTCACCCCTCCACTTT.

This chain links TRBV2 with TRBJ2-1; 10 bases map to TRBD2. CDR1 is SNHLY, CDR2 FYNNEI, per germline. The CDR3 loop spans 15 amino acids. V was pared by 4 bases and J by 0 bases, with 0 bases of the junction left unmatched. CDR3 nucleotides: TGTGCCAGCAGTGGACTAGCGGGCTCCTACAATGAGCAGTTCTTC. Translated, it gives CASSGLAGSYNEQFF. Full variable domain (rest looked up from reference TRBV2 and TRBJ2-1): EPEVTQTPSHQVTQMGQEVILRCVPISNHLYFYWYRQILGQKVEFLVSFYNNEISEKSEIFDDQFSVERPDGSNFTLKIRSTKLEDSAMYFCASSGLAGSYNEQFFGPGTRLTVL.